These 10 T cell receptor beta chains originate from one sample sequenced in a study of metastatic and nonmetastatic thyroid tumors. Not a single patient had been given any form of treatment at any point before undergoing thyroid surgery. TCRdb re-processed the PCR reads through MiXCR. The table lists about 20,000 clones, roughly an eighth of them singletons. Material: blood. Receptors were obtained from a male donor with papillary thyroid cancer or a benign thyroid nodule (not recorded which). Some clones in this sample may be carry-over from other donors' samples.

Many counts were recorded for this clone. CDR3 sequence (DNA): TGTGCCAGCAGCTCCTACGGGGGTACGCAGTATTTT. Translation: CASSSYGGTQYF. The chain joins TRBV7-3 to TRBJ2-3; D is possibly TRBD2 (6 bases). There are 12 residues in the CDR3. Germline lookup yields CDR1 SGHTA and CDR2 FQGTGA. V gave up 4 bases and J gave up 8 bases, with 10 bases separating them.

The rearrangement uses TRBV20-1 and TRBJ2-7, with D possibly TRBD1 on 5 matching bases. The germline gives CDR1 DFQATT, CDR2 SNEGSKA (reference sequence). The V and J ends lost 5 bases and 1 base respectively, with 12 bases between them. This CDR3 has 13 amino acids. The CDR3 reads CSAARTGSYEQYF. CDR3 bases: TGCAGTGCTGCACGCACAGGTTCCTACGAGCAGTACTTC.

Only a few counts were recorded for this clone. This rearrangement joins TRBV19 to TRBJ1-2; 7 positions agree with TRBD1. V was clipped by 5 bases and J by 6 bases; unmatched bases: 12. This CDR3 is 15 amino acids long. Germline V gene data show CDR1 as LNHDA and CDR2 as SQIVND (reference sequence). CDR3 in amino acids: CASSFRQGYRDGYTF. For the CDR3, the DNA is TGTGCCAGTAGTTTCAGACAGGGCTATCGGGATGGCTACACCTTC.

This clone was recorded at least ten times. This chain joins TRBV19 and TRBJ1-4; TRBD1 matches 7 bases. Germline assignment: CDR1 LNHDA and CDR2 SQIVND (reference sequence). J gave up 7 bases and V 10 bases, and 9 bases lay outside the gene matches. The CDR3 sequence is 13 residues long. CDR3: CATADRVGEKLFF. CDR3 sequence (DNA): TGTGCCACTGCAGACAGGGTCGGTGAAAAACTGTTTTTT.

This clone appeared a few times. The CDR3 region is CSSRTGTNEQFF. The CDR3 coding sequence is TGCAGCTCCCGGACAGGGACAAATGAGCAGTTCTTC. The chain carries TRBV29-1 and TRBJ2-1; 8 nucleotides align to TRBD1. J gave up 7 bases and V 8 bases, and 7 bases lay outside the gene matches. The CDR3 has 12 amino acids. CDR1 is SQVTM and CDR2 is ANQGSEA in the germline V gene.

In its sample, this clone was seen many times. This sequence joins TRBV2 and TRBJ2-1; D is uncertain. Per germline, CDR1 SNHLY and CDR2 FYNNEI. V lost 4 bases, J lost 5 bases, and 12 bases lay in between. This CDR3 contains 14 residues. The CDR3, as DNA: TGTGCCAGCAGTGTACGGACGAAGAACAATGAGCAGTTCTTC. It codes for CASSVRTKNNEQFF.

This clone has at least ten counts. The chain carries TRBV20-1 and TRBJ1-5, with D unclear. The CDR3 contains 13 residues. V dropped 5 bases and J dropped 4 bases, with 12 bases sitting between them. Looked up from germline, CDR1 is DFQATT and CDR2 is SNEGSKA (reference sequence). In DNA form, the CDR3 reads TGCAGTGCTGACCTCGGAGGGAATCAGCCCCAGCATTTT. This sequence encodes CSADLGGNQPQHF.

The CDR3 region is CASSSGQFYGYTF. CDR3 DNA: TGTGCCAGCAGCTCCGGACAGTTCTATGGCTACACCTTC. The gene calls are TRBV7-9 and TRBJ1-2; perhaps TRBD1 as D (6 bases). V gave up 4 bases and J gave up 4 bases, with 10 bases separating them. Germline values: CDR1 SEHNR, CDR2 FQNEAQ (reference sequence). The CDR3 runs 13 residues. The variable domain in full, completed from reference TRBV7-9 and TRBJ1-2, reads DTGVSQNPRHKITKRGQNVTFRCDPISEHNRLYWYRQTLGQGPEFLTYFQNEAQLEKSRLLSDRFSAERPKGSFSTLEIQRTEQGDSAMYLCASSSGQFYGYTFGSGTRLTVV.

This clone was seen at least ten times. The chain links TRBV5-6 to TRBJ1-5, with D perhaps matching TRBD1 (5 bases). Germline CDR1 and CDR2: SGHDT and YYEEEE. This CDR3 is 14 amino acids long. Deletions cut 7 bases from V and 6 bases from J, with 17 bases between. DNA of the CDR3: TGTGCCAGCGGGCTCGGGGGGATCGGTCAGCCCCAGCATTTT. Translation gives CASGLGGIGQPQHF.

This clone was picked up many times. A read error may be the cause here, since a much bigger clone is one base away. This chain connects TRBV12-3 or TRBV12-4 to TRBJ1-2; a possible D gene is TRBD1 (5 bases). The V gene lost 5 bases and the J gene lost 7 bases, with 20 bases spanning the gap. CDR3 length: 15 residues. The CDR3 DNA reads as TGTGCCAGCAGTCGAGGGGAGCGGGACGACTGTGGCTACACCTTC. It encodes CASSRGERDDCGYTF.